These 20 T cell receptor beta chains share one sample of origin, sequenced in a study of shared clonotypes between healthy human individuals. Repertoires were generated with immunoSEQ multiplex PCR, while TCRdb's copy carries only in-frame clones and drops some. The sample lists around 500,000 clones, 79% occurring once. The sample comprised PBMCs. These receptors originate from a woman aged 40 to 49 in good health. Some clones in this sample may be carry-over from other donors' samples.

V usage is TRBV4-3 and J usage is TRBJ2-1, with TRBD2 matching 12 bases. This CDR3 spans 17 amino acids. J gave up 1 base and V 4 bases, and 5 bases lay outside the gene matches. CDR1 and CDR2 from the germline V gene are LGHNA and YSLEER. CDR3 protein: CASSRRLAGASYNEQFF. The CDR3 DNA sequence: TGCGCCAGCAGCCGAAGACTAGCGGGAGCATCCTACAATGAGCAGTTCTTC.

This clone came up a few times. This chain connects TRBV4-3 to TRBJ2-2, with D perhaps matching TRBD1 or TRBD2 (5 bases each). This CDR3 has 15 residues. Trimming stripped 6 bases from V and 3 bases from J, with 14 bases between. The germline V gene has CDR1 LGHNA and CDR2 YSLEER. CDR3 sequence reads: CASRLVGVDTGELFF. CDR3 coding DNA: TGCGCCAGCAGGCTAGTGGGGGTCGACACCGGGGAGCTGTTTTTT.

The chain is built from TRBV28 and TRBJ2-2; TRBD1 matches 8 bases. Germline values: CDR1 MDHEN, CDR2 SYDVKM. The trim removed 8 bases at V and 5 bases at J, leaving 4 bases unmatched. This CDR3 has 13 amino acids. The CDR3 protein is CASGQGSTGELFF. The CDR3 DNA is TGTGCCAGCGGACAGGGATCTACCGGGGAGCTGTTTTTT.

This clone was seen a handful of times. V gene TRBV18 combines with J gene TRBJ1-1, with 7 bases matching TRBD1. J was trimmed by 7 bases and V by 3 bases; bases with no gene match: 8. Germline lookup yields CDR1 KGHSH and CDR2 LQKENI. The CDR3 covers 14 residues. The DNA of the CDR3 is TGTGCCAGCTCACCTCGAGCACAGGGGTATGAAGCTTTCTTT. Protein product: CASSPRAQGYEAFF.

The V gene is TRBV27, the J gene TRBJ1-2; D gene ambiguous. CDR1 and CDR2 (germline): MNHEY, SMNVEV (reference sequence). The CDR3 loop spans 14 amino acids. Trimming took off 2 bases at V and 5 bases at J, with 12 bases between the two ends. This CDR3 is CASSLSGQIYGYTF. The CDR3 DNA follows: TGTGCCAGCAGTTTAAGTGGTCAGATTTATGGCTACACCTTC.

This rearrangement joins TRBV7-9 to TRBJ1-1; perhaps TRBD1 as D (6 bases). V gave up 1 base and J gave up 5 bases, with 11 bases separating them. Germline V lookup: CDR1 SEHNR, CDR2 FQNEAQ (reference sequence). This CDR3 is 14 amino acids long. This CDR3 is CASSLDRGQTEAFF. The CDR3 nucleotides read TGTGCCAGCAGCTTAGACCGGGGACAAACTGAAGCTTTCTTT.

This clone appeared a few times. The J gene is TRBJ1-5, the V gene TRBV28; unclear D gene. The CDR3 runs to 16 residues. Per the germline V gene, CDR1 is MDHEN and CDR2 is SYDVKM. The V end lost 4 bases, the J end lost 3 bases, and 16 bases lay between the germline ends. The CDR3, as DNA: TGTGCCAGCAGTTCAAGGATGCAGGATGTCAATCAGCCCCAGCATTTT. It codes for CASSSRMQDVNQPQHF.

The rearrangement joins TRBV30 to TRBJ1-2; D gene uncertain. Looked up from germline, CDR1 is GTSNPN and CDR2 is SVGIG (reference sequence). The CDR3 has 13 amino acids. V lost 4 bases and J lost 4, with 13 bases in between. The CDR3 bases are TGTGCCTGGACGAAGGGATCTACCTATGGCTACACCTTC. Translated, it gives CAWTKGSTYGYTF. The complete variable domain, with remaining parts taken from reference TRBV30 and TRBJ1-2, reads SQTIHQWPATLVQPVGSPLSLECTVEGTSNPNLYWYRQAAGRGLQLLFYSVGIGQISSEVPQNLSASRPQDRQFILSSKKLLLSDSGFYLCAWTKGSTYGYTFGSGTRLTVV.

V usage is TRBV7-8 and J usage is TRBJ2-7; a possible D gene is TRBD1 (5 bases). The V end lost 1 base, the J end lost 3 bases, and 16 bases lay between the germline ends. The germline V gene encodes CDR1 SGHVS and CDR2 FQNEAQ. The CDR3 runs 16 residues. CDR3 DNA: TGTGCCAGCAGCTTAGATGCGCAGGGATTTATCTACGAGCAGTACTTC. It yields the protein CASSLDAQGFIYEQYF.

The genes are TRBV16 and TRBJ2-3; D may correspond to TRBD1 or TRBD2 (7 bases each). CDR3 length: 15 residues. Trimming took 5 bases from V and 7 from J, leaving 19 bases between them. Germline V gene data show CDR1 as KGHSY and CDR2 as FQNENV. The CDR3 DNA reads as TGTGCCAGCAGCTCCCAGGGAGGGGGCACTTATACGCAGTATTTT. Translated: CASSSQGGGTYTQYF.

The genes are TRBV29-1 and TRBJ2-7, with 12 positions matching TRBD2. The V and J ends lost 0 bases and 2 bases, in that order; junction bases with no gene match: 17. CDR1 SQVTM and CDR2 ANQGSEA come from the germline V gene. CDR3 length equals 20 residues. The CDR3 region has the DNA TGCAGCGTTGAAGATTCAACAGGACTAGCGGGAACTAAAACAACCTACGAGCAGTACTTC. Protein: CSVEDSTGLAGTKTTYEQYF.

The J gene is TRBJ2-1, the V gene TRBV29-1; D perhaps matches TRBD2 (5 bases). The V gene's germline CDR1 is SQVTM and CDR2 ANQGSEA. This CDR3 is 16 amino acids long. V was clipped by 4 bases and J by 0 bases, with 16 bases between them. CDR3 DNA: TGCAGCGTTGCTGAGGGTACGAGGCTCTCCTACAATGAGCAGTTCTTC. This sequence encodes CSVAEGTRLSYNEQFF.

In regard to this clone: In the same sample, other DNA sequences code for this CDR3. The chain combines TRBV27 with TRBJ2-2; D unclear. The CDR3 contains 15 residues. The V gene's germline CDR1 is MNHEY and CDR2 SMNVEV (reference sequence). V gave up 3 bases and J gave up 0 bases, with 8 bases separating them. Here the CDR3 reads CASSFQGANTGELFF. In DNA, the CDR3 is TGTGCCAGCAGTTTTCAAGGCGCGAACACCGGGGAGCTGTTTTTT.

This clone was picked up one time. The chain joins TRBV6-5 to TRBJ1-4; D remains unclear. V was trimmed by 2 bases and J by 7 bases, leaving 8 bases between them. CDR3 length: 13 amino acids. In germline, CDR1 is MNHEY, CDR2 SVGAGI. The CDR3 region is CASSYRGSEKLFF. CDR3 sequence (DNA): TGTGCCAGCAGTTACCGGGGTAGTGAAAAACTGTTTTTT.

This clone was detected ten times or more. The chain uses TRBV6-1 and TRBJ2-3, with 7 bases lining up with TRBD1. CDR3 size: 12 residues. Trimming removed 4 bases from V and 7 bases from J; junction bases left unmatched: 2. The germline V gene encodes CDR1 MNHNS and CDR2 SASEGT. CDR3 in amino acids: CASSGQGYTQYF. The CDR3 DNA reads TGTGCCAGCAGTGGACAGGGTTATACGCAGTATTTT.

This chain uses TRBV27 with TRBJ1-1, with D uncertain. The length of the CDR3 is 13 residues. Looked up from germline, CDR1 is MNHEY and CDR2 is SMNVEV (reference sequence). V was clipped by 2 bases and J by 6 bases, with 10 bases between them. In DNA form, the CDR3 reads TGTGCCAGCAGTTTACAGGCCTCCGCTGAAGCTTTCTTT. This gives the protein CASSLQASAEAFF.

The chain employs TRBV29-1 and TRBJ2-5; unclear D gene. TRBJ2-7 matches the DNA end more closely, so the J call is doubtful. CDR1 SQVTM and CDR2 ANQGSEA come from the germline V gene. This CDR3 is built from 12 residues. The CDR3 is CSVSGPSYEQYF. The DNA of the CDR3 is TGCAGCGTATCGGGCCCTTCCTACGAGCAGTACTTC.

The CDR3 region is CASSVEIHNEQFF. CDR3 DNA: TGTGCCAGCAGTGTGGAGATTCACAATGAGCAGTTCTTC. V gene TRBV2 combines with J gene TRBJ2-1; D unresolved. V lost 4 bases, J lost 5 bases, and 9 bases lay in between. CDR3 size: 13 residues. Germline V gene lookup returns CDR1 SNHLY and CDR2 FYNNEI.

J is TRBJ2-7 and V is TRBV2; D gene ambiguous. Germline V gives CDR1 SNHLY, CDR2 FYNNEI. Trimming removed 6 bases from V and 6 bases from J, with 9 bases in between. The length of the CDR3 is 11 residues. CDR3 protein: CASRGWFEQYF. The CDR3 DNA is TGTGCCAGCAGGGGCTGGTTCGAGCAGTACTTC.

The chain is built from TRBV5-1 and TRBJ1-1; TRBD1 is a possible D gene (5 bases). The germline CDR1 and CDR2 sequences are SGHRS and YFSETQ. The CDR3 extends over 15 amino acids. Trimming shortened V by 2 bases and J by 1 base, and 12 bases separated the two germline ends. The CDR3 loop reads CASSFWATENTEAFF. The CDR3 DNA is TGCGCCAGCAGCTTTTGGGCGACAGAGAACACTGAAGCTTTCTTT.